Each of the 23 T cell receptor beta chains below was sequenced from the same sample in a study of cytomegalovirus exposure and HLA in healthy donors. The PCR was carried out with 60 Vbeta primers and 13 Jbeta primers. Method: immunoSEQ multiplex PCR; TCRdb's copy keeps in-frame clones and lacks some. The data contain 120,000 or so clones, 75% to 85% of them singletons. Sequencing was carried out using PBMCs. These receptors all stem from a man aged 40-49 years in good health and CMV-seronegative.

The chain carries TRBV28 and TRBJ2-2, with 7 bases aligning to TRBD1. The CDR3 has 15 amino acids. Germline CDR1 and CDR2: MDHEN and SYDVKM. V lost 7 bases and J lost 0; bases outside the gene matches: 5. CDR3 in DNA: TGTGCCAGCATCACAGGGGCTACGAACACCGGGGAGCTGTTTTTT. Its protein product is CASITGATNTGELFF.

The rearrangement joins TRBV2 to TRBJ1-4, with D possibly being TRBD1 (5 bases). CDR3 size: 12 residues. Germline V CDR1 and CDR2: SNHLY, FYNNEI. V shed 4 bases and J shed 6 bases, with 6 bases lying between them. The CDR3, as DNA: TGTGCCAGCAGTGCAGGGTATGAAAAACTGTTTTTT. It encodes CASSAGYEKLFF.

This chain links TRBV29-1 with TRBJ2-7, with a tentative D call TRBD1 (5 bases). Germline V CDR1 and CDR2: SQVTM, ANQGSEA. The CDR3 length is 12 residues. V lost 6 bases to trimming and J lost 5 bases, with 14 bases between them. CDR3 amino acids: CSVLRVSNEQYV. The CDR3 nucleotides read TGCAGCGTCCTCAGGGTTTCCAACGAGCAGTACGTC.

The chain links TRBV11-2 to TRBJ2-1, with D possibly being TRBD1 (5 bases). The germline V and J ends were trimmed by 5 bases and 8 bases, with 13 bases remaining between them. Germline-derived CDR1 and CDR2 are SGHAT and FQNNGV. The CDR3 is 13 residues long. CDR3 sequence (DNA): TGTGCCAGCAGCCGGCAGGTCAGGGATGAGCAGTTCTTC. Its protein product is CASSRQVRDEQFF.

This clone was picked up a small number of times. This chain uses TRBV15 with TRBJ2-6; TRBD1 agrees at 9 bases. The germline CDR1 and CDR2 sequences are LNHNV and YYDKDF (reference sequence). The CDR3 loop spans 15 amino acids. V shed 6 bases, J shed 3 bases, and the junction held 3 bases outside the gene matches. CDR3 in DNA: TGTGCCACCAGTACAGGGGGCGTTGGGGCCAACGTCCTGACTTTC. Amino acid sequence: CATSTGGVGANVLTF. Variable domain in full (rest from reference TRBV15 and TRBJ2-6): DAMVIQNPRYQVTQFGKPVTLSCSQTLNHNVMYWYQQKSSQAPKLLFHYYDKDFNNEADTPDNFQSRRPNTSFCFLDIRSPGLGDTAMYLCATSTGGVGANVLTFGAGSRLTVL.

This clone was seen a few times. The chain recombines TRBV27 with TRBJ1-1; TRBD1 agrees at 7 bases. The CDR3 consists of 15 residues. The trim removed 0 bases at V and 3 bases at J, leaving 4 bases unmatched. In germline, CDR1 is MNHEY, CDR2 SMNVEV (reference sequence). DNA of the CDR3: TGTGCCAGCAGTTTATCGACTACAGGGGACACTGAAGCTTTCTTT. This encodes CASSLSTTGDTEAFF.

The J gene is TRBJ1-2, the V gene TRBV6-6; TRBD1 agrees at 8 bases. The junction had 7 bases not matched to a gene; V was cut back by 5 bases and J by 8 bases. CDR1 and CDR2 (germline): MNHNY, SVGAGI (reference sequence). CDR3 length: 13 residues. Written as DNA, the CDR3 is TGTGCCAGCAGTCTCGGACAGGGCCAGGGCTACACCTTC. Its protein is CASSLGQGQGYTF.

The chain links TRBV30 to TRBJ1-1, with 7 bases lining up with TRBD1. The CDR3 spans 13 residues. CDR1 is GTSNPN and CDR2 is SVGIG in the germline V gene (reference sequence). With 3 bases clipped from V and 1 base from J, the junction kept 2 bases outside the gene matches. The CDR3 DNA sequence: TGTGCCTGGAGCCGACAGGGGAACACTGAAGCTTTCTTT. Translation gives CAWSRQGNTEAFF.

The V and J genes are TRBV5-8 and TRBJ2-5; D is possibly TRBD2 (7 bases). CDR1 is SGHTS, CDR2 YDEGEE, per germline. V lost 4 bases and J 5 bases, leaving 12 bases between the germline ends. CDR3 length: 13 residues. DNA of the CDR3: TGTGCCAGCAGCCCGAGGGGGGGCGAGACCCAGTACTTC. It yields the protein CASSPRGGETQYF.

The chain employs TRBV6-5 and TRBJ1-2; 8 bases map to TRBD1. Germline loops: CDR1 MNHEY, CDR2 SVGAGI. V shed 0 bases, J shed 3 bases, and the junction held 6 bases outside the gene matches. The CDR3 loop spans 16 amino acids. The CDR3 spells CASSYSGQGGDYGYTF. The CDR3, as DNA: TGTGCCAGCAGTTACTCAGGACAGGGAGGAGACTATGGCTACACCTTC.

This clone was found a few times. This chain connects TRBV18 to TRBJ1-1; D not certain. Germline V CDR1 and CDR2: KGHSH, LQKENI. V shed 6 bases and J shed 3 bases, with 11 bases lying between them. The CDR3 length is 13 residues. CDR3 protein: CASSGRSDTEAFF. The CDR3 bases are TGTGCCAGCTCGGGTCGTAGCGACACTGAAGCTTTCTTT. The full variable domain, in which reference TRBV18 and TRBJ1-1 provide the parts outside the CDR3, is NAGVMQNPRHLVRRRGQEARLRCSPMKGHSHVYWYRQLPEEGLKFMVYLQKENIIDESGMPKERFSAEFPKEGPSILRIQQVVRGDSAAYFCASSGRSDTEAFFGQGTRLTVV.

V usage is TRBV27 and J usage is TRBJ1-6; 7 bases are a match to TRBD1. Germline CDR1 is MNHEY and CDR2 is SMNVEV (reference sequence). The trim removed 1 base at V and 5 bases at J, leaving 2 bases unmatched. This CDR3 comprises 15 residues. The CDR3 region has the DNA TGTGCCAGCAGTTTATTTGGACAGGATAATTCACCCCTCCACTTT. Protein sequence: CASSLFGQDNSPLHF.

This chain connects TRBV5-1 to TRBJ2-7, with TRBD2 identical over 10 bases. With V trimmed by 4 bases and J by 3 bases, 7 bases remained unmatched. The CDR3 is 15 amino acids. The germline V gene encodes CDR1 SGHRS and CDR2 YFSETQ. Written as DNA, the CDR3 is TGCGCCAGCAGCACTAGCGGGGATCGAGTCTACGAGCAGTACTTC. As protein: CASSTSGDRVYEQYF.

The chain couples TRBV7-2 to TRBJ1-6; D possibly corresponds to TRBD1 (5 bases). The CDR3 has 15 residues. Between the trimmed V and J ends, which lost 1 base and 8 bases, there was a span of 12 bases. Germline V gives CDR1 SGHTA, CDR2 FQGNSA. CDR3 residues: CASSLVQGTYSPLHF. The CDR3 coding sequence is TGTGCCAGCAGCTTAGTTCAGGGTACTTATTCACCCCTCCACTTT.

J is TRBJ1-5 and V is TRBV28; a possible D gene is TRBD1 (5 bases). V dropped 3 bases and J dropped 2 bases, with 11 bases sitting between them. Germline V gene data show CDR1 as MDHEN and CDR2 as SYDVKM. The CDR3 loop spans 15 amino acids. This chain's CDR3 is CASSLHRGGNQPQHF. In nucleotides, the CDR3 is TGTGCCAGCAGTTTGCATCGGGGGGGCAATCAGCCCCAGCATTTT. The full variable domain, completed using reference TRBV28 and TRBJ1-5, is DVKVTQSSRYLVKRTGEKVFLECVQDMDHENMFWYRQDPGLGLRLIYFSYDVKMKEKGDIPEGYSVSREKKERFSLILESASTNQTSMYLCASSLHRGGNQPQHFGDGTRLSIL.

The CDR3 sequence is CASSVVGTAGLGNQPQHF. In DNA form, the CDR3 reads TGTGCCAGCAGTGTGGTAGGGACTGCGGGGCTGGGAAATCAGCCCCAGCATTTT. The V and J genes are TRBV6-1 and TRBJ1-5; D may be TRBD1 (5 bases). V dropped 4 bases and J dropped 4 bases, with 23 bases sitting between them. Germline V CDR1 and CDR2: MNHNS, SASEGT. The CDR3 covers 18 residues.

In its sample, this clone was seen a few times. Within the sample, other DNA sequences also encode this same CDR3. J is TRBJ1-1 and V is TRBV27; D is possibly TRBD1 (5 bases). The germline V and J ends were trimmed by 9 bases and 7 bases, with 30 bases remaining between them. This CDR3 comprises 17 residues. Germline V CDR1 and CDR2: MNHEY, SMNVEV (reference sequence). The CDR3 nucleotides are TGTGCCAGTCAGAGATCCAGGGTTATCCCCGATAGATATGAAGCTTTCTTT. Residues: CASQRSRVIPDRYEAFF.

The rearrangement links TRBV27 to TRBJ1-4, with 10 bases aligning to TRBD1. Germline CDR1 MNHEY, CDR2 SMNVEV (reference sequence). The CDR3 extends over 18 amino acids. Trimming at V came to 5 bases and at J to 7 bases, leaving 16 bases not matched to a gene. CDR3 region: CASSARQGAGYLGEKLFF. The CDR3 region has the DNA TGTGCCAGCAGTGCCCGACAGGGGGCGGGTTATTTAGGTGAAAAACTGTTTTTT.

The chain is built from TRBV5-1 and TRBJ1-1; D possibly corresponds to TRBD1 (5 bases). The CDR3 has 13 residues. Trimming cost V 4 bases and J 0 bases, with 7 bases left between them. Per germline, CDR1 SGHRS and CDR2 YFSETQ. CDR3 DNA: TGCGCCAGCAGCCCACAGGTGAACACTGAAGCTTTCTTT. It is translated as CASSPQVNTEAFF.

This chain links TRBV27 with TRBJ1-5; maybe TRBD1 (5 bases). The CDR3 contains 16 residues. Trimming removed 1 base at V and 2 bases at J, with 12 bases between. Germline assignment: CDR1 MNHEY and CDR2 SMNVEV (reference sequence). DNA of the CDR3: TGTGCCAGCAGTTTATTGTCTCCACAGGGCAATCAGCCCCAGCATTTT. Translation gives CASSLLSPQGNQPQHF.

This clone was found a few times. This chain connects TRBV7-9 to TRBJ2-5; D remains ambiguous. The CDR3 runs 12 residues. The V and J ends lost 1 base and 7 bases respectively, with 7 bases between them. Germline values: CDR1 SEHNR, CDR2 FQNEAQ (reference sequence). Written as DNA, the CDR3 is TGTGCCAGCAGCTTAGATCGGTGGACCCAGTACTTC. Amino acids: CASSLDRWTQYF. The whole variable domain, filled in from reference TRBV7-9 and TRBJ2-5, reads DTGVSQNPRHKITKRGQNVTFRCDPISEHNRLYWYRQTLGQGPEFLTYFQNEAQLEKSRLLSDRFSAERPKGSFSTLEIQRTEQGDSAMYLCASSLDRWTQYFGPGTRLLVL.

The chain couples TRBV7-2 to TRBJ1-1; tentatively, D is TRBD1 (5 bases). Trimming took off 3 bases at V and 1 base at J, with 9 bases between the two ends. The CDR3 runs 14 residues. Germline-derived CDR1 and CDR2 are SGHTA and FQGNSA. The CDR3 region is CASSFGAKNTEAFF. The CDR3 DNA reads TGTGCCAGCAGCTTTGGGGCTAAGAACACTGAAGCTTTCTTT.

The chain carries TRBV2 and TRBJ2-5, with D possibly matching TRBD2 (6 bases). The CDR3 loop spans 15 amino acids. The germline V gene has CDR1 SNHLY and CDR2 FYNNEI. The V end lost 2 bases, the J end lost 2 bases, and 12 bases lay between the germline ends. CDR3 nucleotides: TGTGCCAGCAGTGAACAGGGAGGCACACAAGAGACCCAGTACTTC. It codes for CASSEQGGTQETQYF.